The clone carrying this T cell receptor beta chain was detected only a few times. This sample was taken from a study of control samples from healthy donors and cancer patients. Trimming left V 0 bases short and J 6 bases short, with 12 bases between. This CDR3 contains 15 residues. CDR1 and CDR2 from the germline V gene are SGHNT and YYREEE (reference sequence). Sequencing used immunoSEQ multiplex PCR; TCRdb keeps in-frame clones, though not all of them. The repertoire includes approximately 65,000 clones, about nine tenths of them detected once, and about 19% sits in the top ten. Sequencing was done on a sample of PBMCs. The clonotype originates from a man aged 55 to 70 with lung cancer. The V and J genes are TRBV5-4 and TRBJ1-4, with D perhaps TRBD1 (5 bases). CDR3 amino acids: CASSLDGQGYEKLFF. CDR3 coding DNA: TGTGCCAGCAGCTTGGATGGGCAGGGTTATGAAAAACTGTTTTTT.